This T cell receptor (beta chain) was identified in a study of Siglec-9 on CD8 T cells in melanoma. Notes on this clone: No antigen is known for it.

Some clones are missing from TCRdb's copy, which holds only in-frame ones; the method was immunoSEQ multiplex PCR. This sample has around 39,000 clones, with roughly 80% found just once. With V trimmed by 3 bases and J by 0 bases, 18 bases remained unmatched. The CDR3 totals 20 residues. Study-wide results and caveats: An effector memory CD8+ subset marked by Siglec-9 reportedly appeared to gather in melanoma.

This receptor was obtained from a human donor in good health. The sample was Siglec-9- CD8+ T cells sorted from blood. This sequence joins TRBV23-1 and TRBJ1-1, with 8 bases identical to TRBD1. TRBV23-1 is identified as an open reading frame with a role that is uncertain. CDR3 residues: CASSHRDRGPLLSMNTEAFF. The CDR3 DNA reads TGCGCCAGCAGTCACCGCGACAGGGGTCCCCTCCTATCCATGAACACTGAAGCTTTCTTT.